This T cell receptor beta chain came from a study of T cells in Graves' hyperthyroidism and ophthalmopathy. This CDR3 spans 16 amino acids. V was cut by 7 bases and J by 0 bases, with 18 bases left in between. In germline, CDR1 is ENHRY, CDR2 SYGVKD. With respect to this clonotype: Its target is unknown.

Amplified TCR beta CDR3 regions came from RNA transcripts. A first-round RT-PCR of the TCR CDR3 used the HTBI primer set. TCRdb analysed the multiplex PCR reads with MiXCR anew, one entry per CDR3 protein. The table lists more than 500,000 distinct CDR3 sequences, about half of them singletons. Notes on the study in general: Separation of ophthalmopathy from stable hyperthyroidism was achieved by a 13 V-J model. The model made its ophthalmopathy prediction, and onset followed a median 6.5 months later. The majority of expanded thyroid clonotypes above 0.001 also appeared in blood.

This receptor was obtained from an adult woman with Graves' disease, either hyperthyroidism or ophthalmopathy (not recorded which). Sequencing was carried out using peripheral blood or thyroid tissue (not recorded which). The J gene is TRBJ2-5, the V gene TRBV10-3; no clear D. CDR3 DNA sequence: TGTGCCATCAAGTCGGGCCCAGGAACGTACCAAGAGACCCAGTACTTC. Its translation is CAIKSGPGTYQETQYF.